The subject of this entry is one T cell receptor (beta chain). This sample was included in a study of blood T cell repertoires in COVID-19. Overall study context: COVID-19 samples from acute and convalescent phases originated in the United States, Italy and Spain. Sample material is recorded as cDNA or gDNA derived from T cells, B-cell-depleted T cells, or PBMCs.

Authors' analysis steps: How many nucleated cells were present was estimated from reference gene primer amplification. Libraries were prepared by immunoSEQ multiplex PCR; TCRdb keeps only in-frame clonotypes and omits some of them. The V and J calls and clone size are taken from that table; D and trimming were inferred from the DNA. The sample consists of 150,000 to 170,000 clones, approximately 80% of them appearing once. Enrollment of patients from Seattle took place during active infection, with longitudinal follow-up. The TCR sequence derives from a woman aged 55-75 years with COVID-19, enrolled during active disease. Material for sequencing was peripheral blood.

The CDR3 nucleotides are TGTGCTAGTGGGCTCTCTACCTCCCGTAACTATGGCTACACCTTC. As protein: CASGLSTSRNYGYTF. The J gene is TRBJ1-2, the V gene TRBV12-5, with D uncertain. The CDR3 contains 15 residues. Trimming cost V 6 bases and J 1 base, with 15 bases left between them. CDR1 and CDR2 (germline): LGHNT, FRNRAP.